A selection of T cell receptor beta chains follows, all from one sample in a study of yellow fever vaccine responses in identical twins. A single record per CDR3 protein comes from TCRdb applying MiXCR to the RT-PCR reads. The table lists approximately 2,500 distinct CDR3 sequences, approximately 87% of them singletons. The sequencing used T cells from blood (PBMCs), unsorted or a sorted subset (not recorded which), collected before or after yellow fever vaccination (not recorded which). Source of these receptors: a woman between 18 and 29 years old who received the yellow fever vaccine. Each CDR3 is given with its conserved first and last residue. The order of the fields is clone size, J gene, D gene, V gene, CDR3 protein, CDR3 DNA. The D gene is left open where the match is weak. For some rows the clone size is stated as once, few or many, or as a class when expanded; others skip it.

clone_size: .; j_call: TRBJ2-7; d_call: TRBD2; v_call: TRBV6-1; cdr3_aa: CASSEIWASGVSYEQYF; cdr3_nt: TGTGCCAGCAGTGAAATCTGGGCTAGCGGGGTCTCCTACGAGCAGTACTTC
clone_size: .; j_call: TRBJ2-7; d_call: .; v_call: TRBV11-2; cdr3_aa: CASSLDGAGNNEQYF; cdr3_nt: TGTGCCAGCAGCTTAGATGGGGCGGGGAACAACGAGCAGTACTTC
clone_size: .; j_call: TRBJ2-3; d_call: TRBD2; v_call: TRBV20-1; cdr3_aa: CSARGSGSITDTQYF; cdr3_nt: TGCAGTGCTAGAGGTAGCGGGAGTATCACAGATACGCAGTATTTT
clone_size: .; j_call: TRBJ2-3; d_call: .; v_call: TRBV29-1; cdr3_aa: CSASEWGADTQYF; cdr3_nt: TGCAGCGCAAGCGAGTGGGGGGCAGATACGCAGTATTTT
clone_size: .; j_call: TRBJ1-1; d_call: .; v_call: TRBV4-2; cdr3_aa: CASSQDLPAIEHGTFF; cdr3_nt: TGTGCCAGCAGCCAAGATCTACCAGCCATCGAACATGGAACTTTCTTT
clone_size: .; j_call: TRBJ2-7; d_call: .; v_call: TRBV10-3; cdr3_aa: CAISESIVSQEQYF; cdr3_nt: TGTGCCATCAGTGAGTCGATTGTCAGTCAGGAGCAGTACTTC
clone_size: .; j_call: TRBJ1-1; d_call: .; v_call: TRBV10-3; cdr3_aa: CAISESGQGGPEAFF; cdr3_nt: TGTGCCATCAGTGAGTCGGGGCAGGGTGGCCCTGAAGCTTTCTTT
clone_size: .; j_call: TRBJ2-1; d_call: .; v_call: TRBV23-1; cdr3_aa: CASSQLVGAGTYNEQFF; cdr3_nt: TGCGCCAGCAGTCAACTTGTCGGGGCAGGTACCTACAATGAGCAGTTCTTC
clone_size: .; j_call: TRBJ1-6; d_call: .; v_call: TRBV4-2; cdr3_aa: CASSQEGGGGSPLHF; cdr3_nt: TGTGCCAGCAGCCAAGAGGGTGGGGGTGGCTCACCCCTCCACTTT
clone_size: .; j_call: TRBJ2-3; d_call: .; v_call: TRBV11-2; cdr3_aa: CASTLGRSTDTQYF; cdr3_nt: TGTGCCAGCACCCTCGGCCGGAGCACAGATACGCAGTATTTT
clone_size: .; j_call: TRBJ2-7; d_call: TRBD1; v_call: TRBV4-2; cdr3_aa: CASTPDRGRSYEQYF; cdr3_nt: TGTGCCAGCACTCCGGACAGGGGGCGTAGCTACGAGCAGTACTTC
clone_size: .; j_call: TRBJ2-7; d_call: TRBD1; v_call: TRBV15; cdr3_aa: CATSTWDRGSYEQYF; cdr3_nt: TGTGCCACCAGCACTTGGGACAGGGGCTCCTACGAGCAGTACTTC
clone_size: .; j_call: TRBJ2-1; d_call: .; v_call: TRBV7-9; cdr3_aa: CASTTPLGGTADNEQFF; cdr3_nt: TGTGCCAGCACCACACCACTTGGGGGGACAGCTGACAATGAGCAGTTCTTC
clone_size: .; j_call: TRBJ2-1; d_call: .; v_call: TRBV11-3; cdr3_aa: CASSLDPSSYNEQFF; cdr3_nt: TGTGCCAGCAGCTTGGATCCCAGCTCCTACAATGAGCAGTTCTTC
clone_size: .; j_call: TRBJ2-3; d_call: .; v_call: TRBV5-4; cdr3_aa: CASRGTSDTQYF; cdr3_nt: TGTGCCAGCAGGGGAACTTCAGATACGCAGTATTTT
clone_size: .; j_call: TRBJ1-1; d_call: TRBD1; v_call: TRBV10-3; cdr3_aa: CALTRGPGTEAFF; cdr3_nt: TGTGCCCTGACCAGGGGGCCTGGCACTGAAGCTTTCTTT
clone_size: .; j_call: TRBJ2-7; d_call: .; v_call: TRBV10-3; cdr3_aa: CAISPSPSGEQYF; cdr3_nt: TGTGCCATCAGTCCTTCGCCCTCCGGGGAGCAGTACTTC
clone_size: .; j_call: TRBJ2-1; d_call: TRBD2; v_call: TRBV18; cdr3_aa: CASSPSSGRVSYNEQFF; cdr3_nt: TGTGCCAGCTCACCCTCTAGCGGGAGGGTCTCCTACAATGAGCAGTTCTTC
clone_size: .; j_call: TRBJ2-2; d_call: .; v_call: TRBV15; cdr3_aa: CATSAQGYTGELFF; cdr3_nt: TGTGCCACCAGCGCACAGGGTTACACCGGGGAGCTGTTTTTT
clone_size: few; j_call: TRBJ2-1; d_call: .; v_call: TRBV6-4; cdr3_aa: CASSDGPAANEQFF; cdr3_nt: TGTGCCAGCAGTGACGGACCGGCGGCCAATGAGCAGTTCTTC
clone_size: .; j_call: TRBJ2-7; d_call: .; v_call: TRBV7-9; cdr3_aa: CASSLVHPEQYF; cdr3_nt: TGTGCCAGCAGCTTAGTTCATCCGGAGCAGTACTTC
clone_size: once; j_call: TRBJ1-4; d_call: .; v_call: TRBV4-2; cdr3_aa: CASSQGSGGTTNEKLFF; cdr3_nt: TGTGCCAGCAGCCAAGGATCGGGTGGGACAACTAATGAAAAACTGTTTTTT
clone_size: .; j_call: TRBJ2-2; d_call: TRBD2; v_call: TRBV9; cdr3_aa: CASNPSGGAGTGELFF; cdr3_nt: TGTGCCAGCAACCCTAGCGGGGGGGCCGGAACCGGGGAGCTGTTTTTT
clone_size: .; j_call: TRBJ1-1; d_call: .; v_call: TRBV4-1; cdr3_aa: CASSQGVGQLTEAFF; cdr3_nt: TGCGCCAGCAGCCAAGGAGTCGGACAGCTCACTGAAGCTTTCTTT